The sequence of this T cell receptor (beta chain) was determined in a study of shared clonotypes between healthy human individuals (dated by TCRdb to the early 2020s). A note on the overall study: Three men and two women, aged 18 to 49 years, made up the cohort. For each donor, CD4 naive and CD4 memory were each given three plates, CD8 naive was given two plates, and CD8 memory was given one plate. To estimate repertoire size and how much clonotype sharing occurs between individuals, the study deeply sequenced the blood TCR repertoires of five healthy adults. Libraries were prepared and TCR repertoires were sequenced by different laboratories using diverse techniques, in order to increase sequencing depth and limit assay-specific biases. Per donor, leukapheresis produced somewhere between about 0.94 and 9.5 billion PBMCs. What the study reported, not specific to this receptor: The small number of donors limited the genetic and exposure-history diversity represented. Pairwise subsampling indicated that sequencing depth was expected to affect the degree of clonotype sharing among donors. Only blood was sampled, and tissue TCR repertoires likely differ from those in blood. Estimated clonotype richness was generally larger for naive than for memory subsets. Sharing across a handful of donors was observed for approximately 5% of naive CD4, around 3.5% of naive CD8, around 2.5% of memory CD4, and roughly 0.4% of memory CD8 clonotypes. Clonotypes shared by all four sorted-subset donors showed higher generation probabilities than non-shared clonotypes. Even with the large sequencing depth, rarefaction of the sorted-subset datasets indicated that sequencing was incomplete.

Donors were healthy HIV-negative adults with no recently reported acute infections or vaccinations. All donors were Caucasian adults living in Nashville, Tennessee, USA. CD4+ T cells were enriched through magnetic negative selection, after which naive cells were positively selected on CD45RA and the remaining negative fraction served as the memory subset. Blood was collected by leukapheresis, and PBMCs were isolated by Ficoll-Histopaque density gradient centrifugation and then cryopreserved in liquid nitrogen vapor phase. Analytical flow cytometry was used to check the purity and quantity of each magnetically sorted T cell population. Each sorted fraction had its genomic DNA isolated and then quantified by UV absorbance on a Nanodrop 2000c. TCR CDR3 regions were amplified from genomic DNA by multiplex PCR using the deep immunoSEQ assay. Genomic DNA extracted from each cell subset was distributed evenly over all wells of several immunoSEQ 96-well plates, and each plate served as one replicate. For sorted subsets, around 200 ng genomic DNA, equal to tens of thousands of T cell genomes, was loaded into each replicate PCR. Purified libraries were quantified with a Qubit 3.0 fluorometer, sized on a Bioanalyzer 2100, and re-quantified with the KAPA Library Quantification kit. Every immunoSEQ 96-well plate was sequenced on a dedicated single-read 150-cycle Illumina NextSeq 550 flow cell. As for the original processing: Because only junctional sequences without quality scores were contained in the immunoSEQ output, filtering matching that applied to full-length reads could not be performed. Sequences were annotated with PyIR, a Python wrapper for IgBLAST v1.9, and V/J genes and CDR3 were assigned using IMGT germline references. Reads were filtered out if the reads had weak V/J assignments (E-value above 1e-6), no CDR3, stop codons, out-of-frame junctions, or ambiguous translated residues. A V3J clonotype was defined by an identical inferred V gene, J gene, and CDR3 amino acid sequence. Percentage overlap between repertoires was calculated by dividing the number of shared unique clonotypes by the size of the smaller repertoire. Three approaches were used to assess repertoire richness: RTK rarefaction, the Chao1 estimator, and Recon v2.1 estimates of unobserved clonotypes. Generation probabilities for all TCRbeta clonotypes obtained by the gDNA method from a handful of donors were computed using OLGA. The table was pulled from immuneACCESS by TCRdb, which kept in-frame rearrangements only. Such tables lose some clones; where checked, under half of the loss comes from unresolved V genes, and the rest has no known cause. That table supplies the V and J calls and clone size; D and trimming were determined from the DNA. The sample records roughly 650,000 clones, 97% of which are singletons. Clones ranked in the top ten supply about 0.06% of the sample.

Concerning this clone: No antigen is known for it. No much larger clone exists at a distance of one base, and base qualities are not known.

Trimming takes 3 bases off V and 10 bases off J; junction bases not matched to a gene: 8. Inclusive of the bounding cysteine and phenylalanine, the CDR3 is 15 residues long. Only the CDR3 DNA stays, 45 bases, in frame from base 1. CDR1 and CDR2 are read off the germline V gene as MGHDK and SYGVNS. The sample comprised naive CD4+ T cells sorted from blood. The sample's cell subset or site label is to be understood as: CD45RA+ positively selected. The sequence came from a woman younger than 45 in good health. The rearranged chain carries TRBV25-1 and TRBJ2-1, and TRBD2 aligns with 11 junction nucleotides. The CDR3 region reads CASSDSGRATWEQFF. The bases are TGTGCCAGCAGTGATAGCGGGAGGGCCACTTGGGAGCAGTTCTTC.